This paragraph reports one TCR beta chain. The sample originates from a study of blood T cell repertoires in COVID-19. Overall study context: The United States, Italy and Spain were the sources of the acute and convalescent COVID-19 samples.

Source study methods: Estimates of nucleated cell counts were drawn from the amplification of reference gene primers. Profiled with immunoSEQ multiplex PCR; TCRdb holds only in-frame clones, not every one. V, J and clone size derive from that table, while D and trimming were established from the DNA sequence. The table lists some 150,000 clones, more than 65% of them singletons. CDR3 length equals 14 residues. Trimming removed 5 bases from V and 15 bases from J; junction bases left unmatched: 14. Germline V gene sequence: CDR1 LGHDT, CDR2 YNNKEL (reference sequence). V is TRBV3-1 (or the pseudogene TRBV3-2) and J is TRBJ2-1; 9 bases align to TRBD2. The receptor was isolated from a man aged 50 or older who had recovered from COVID-19. What was sequenced was PBMCs or T cells enriched from blood (not recorded which). CDR3 bases: TGTGCCAGCAGCTTACAGCGGGGGGCACTGGATCTGTTCTTC. Translating gives CASSLQRGALDLFF.